These T cell receptor beta chains were read from a single sample in a study of T cells in Graves' hyperthyroidism and ophthalmopathy. TCRdb re-derived calls from the multiplex PCR reads in MiXCR, one entry per CDR3 protein. The table lists roughly 570,000 distinct CDR3 sequences, about 43% of them singletons. The specimen sequenced was peripheral blood or thyroid tissue (not recorded which). The receptors were gathered from an adult woman with Graves' disease, either hyperthyroidism or ophthalmopathy (not recorded which). The CDR3 runs from the conserved cysteine through the conserved F or W. D genes are given only for firm matches. Size tells how often a clone was seen (once, few, many) or the class of an expanded clone, and some rows leave it out.

16	TRBV12-5	.	few	TRBJ2-7	CASGLSTRGPSYEQYF	TGTGCTAGTGGTTTGTCTACGCGGGGACCTTCCTACGAGCAGTACTTC
13	TRBV10-3	.	few	TRBJ2-5	CAISEEGMMGQYF	TGTGCCATCAGTGAGGAGGGGATGATGGGCCAGTACTTC
20	TRBV6-6	.	many	TRBJ1-6	CASSKVVGPTGLSRDSPLHF	TGTGCCAGCAGTAAGGTGGTGGGACCCACAGGGTTGAGTCGCGATTCACCCCTCCACTTT
10	TRBV29-1	.	.	TRBJ2-3	CSVVRDTQYF	TGCAGCGTTGTTCGGGATACGCAGTATTTT
12	TRBV7-9	.	once	TRBJ2-1	CASSFAGNEQFF	TGTGCCAGCAGCTTTGCGGGCAATGAGCAGTTCTTC
13	TRBV7-9	.	.	TRBJ1-6	CASSNRQDKPLHF	TGTGCCAGCAGCAACCGACAGGACAAGCCCCTCCACTTT
12	TRBV3-1	.	.	TRBJ2-3	CASSPVPGEQYF	TGTGCCAGCAGCCCAGTCCCAGGGGAGCAGTATTTT
16	TRBV27	.	.	TRBJ1-2	CASSSLSPQGADGYTF	TGTGCCAGCAGTTCTTTGAGCCCGCAGGGAGCAGATGGCTACACCTTC
16	TRBV14	.	many	TRBJ2-7	CASSPRRGQSSYEQYF	TGTGCCAGCAGCCCTCGCCGGGGTCAAAGCTCCTACGAGCAGTACTTC
14	TRBV7-9	.	many	TRBJ1-5	CASSLYGSGQPQHF	TGTGCCAGCAGCTTATATGGTTCGGGGCAGCCCCAGCATTTT
13	TRBV5-6	.	.	TRBJ2-7	CASSLAGGFEQYF	TGTGCCAGCAGCTTGGCCGGAGGTTTCGAGCAGTACTTC
14	TRBV6-2/TRBV6-3	.	many	TRBJ1-5	CASSHRTGIEPQHF	TGTGCCAGCAGCCACCGGACCGGAATCGAGCCCCAGCATTTT
13	TRBV27	.	many	TRBJ1-5	CASSWSYNQPQHF	TGTGCCAGCAGTTGGAGTTACAATCAGCCCCAGCATTTT
14	TRBV9	.	many	TRBJ2-7	CASSVGAGPYEQYF	TGTGCCAGCAGCGTAGGGGCGGGTCCCTACGAGCAGTACTTC
15	TRBV7-3	.	few	TRBJ2-3	CASSLTGLPKDTQYF	TGTGCCAGCAGCTTAACGGGGCTCCCCAAGGATACGCAGTATTTT
14	TRBV9	.	many	TRBJ1-6	CASSVGGTNSPLHF	TGTGCCAGCAGCGTAGGCGGGACCAATTCACCCCTCCACTTT
13	TRBV7-9	.	many	TRBJ1-1	CASSPRAGGEAFF	TGTGCCAGCAGCCCCCGGGCCGGGGGCGAAGCTTTCTTT
13	TRBV20-1	.	many	TRBJ1-5	CSAKSEGHGPQHF	TGCAGTGCTAAGTCCGAGGGCCACGGGCCCCAGCATTTT
18	TRBV7-2	.	.	TRBJ1-6	CASSLDVPSGSYNSPLHF	TGTGCCAGCAGCTTAGACGTACCATCGGGCTCCTATAATTCACCCCTCCACTTT
13	TRBV20-1	TRBD2	few	TRBJ2-7	CSADGTRSYEQYF	TGCAGTGCTGACGGGACTAGATCCTACGAGCAGTACTTC
14	TRBV7-9	.	.	TRBJ2-5	CASSSRHDNQPQYF	TGTGCCAGCAGCTCCAGACACGACAATCAGCCCCAGTACTTC
17	TRBV7-2	TRBD2	many	TRBJ2-7	CASSYRASGTPRHEQYF	TGTGCCAGCAGCTATAGGGCTAGCGGGACCCCTAGACACGAGCAGTACTTC
15	TRBV6-1	.	few	TRBJ2-2	CASSFSRVGTGELFF	TGTGCCAGCAGTTTTTCTAGGGTGGGCACCGGGGAGCTGTTTTTT
15	TRBV19	.	many	TRBJ2-5	CASSPWVTLQETQYF	TGTGCCAGTAGTCCCTGGGTCACCCTCCAAGAGACCCAGTACTTC
16	TRBV7-9	TRBD1	.	TRBJ1-5	CASSGGQGLLAGSEHF	TGTGCCAGCAGCGGGGGACAGGGGTTACTAGCGGGATCCGAGCATTTT
14	TRBV24-1	.	many	TRBJ1-5	CATSDFRWDQPQHF	TGTGCCACCAGTGATTTCCGGTGGGATCAGCCCCAGCATTTT
13	TRBV29-1	.	.	TRBJ1-2	CSVEPGPRRDYTF	TGCAGCGTTGAACCCGGGCCCCGTAGAGACTACACCTTC
16	TRBV28	.	many	TRBJ2-5	CASSLTSDRGVETQYF	TGTGCCAGCAGTCTCACCAGTGACCGAGGTGTAGAGACCCAGTACTTC
17	TRBV7-8	.	.	TRBJ2-5	CASSLALTRQIKETQYF	TGTGCCAGCAGCTTGGCTTTGACTCGACAAATAAAAGAGACCCAGTACTTC
16	TRBV15	TRBD2	many	TRBJ2-5	CATSRSGTSGSETQYF	TGTGCCACCAGCAGATCGGGGACTAGCGGGAGCGAGACCCAGTACTTC
16	TRBV7-2	TRBD2	.	TRBJ2-1	CASSLARLAAYNEQFF	TGTGCCAGCAGCTTAGCGCGACTAGCGGCGTACAATGAGCAGTTCTTC
13	TRBV3-1	.	.	TRBJ1-5	CTSSQDYNQPQHF	TGTACCAGCAGCCAAGACTACAATCAGCCCCAGCATTTT
17	TRBV24-1	.	few	TRBJ1-1	CAWSVLGRAGFNTEAFF	TGTGCCTGGAGTGTACTAGGGAGGGCTGGGTTTAACACTGAAGCTTTCTTT
19	TRBV6-6	TRBD1	many	TRBJ1-4	CASSYRNRGRAWGDEKLFF	TGTGCCAGCAGTTACAGGAACAGGGGGCGCGCATGGGGTGACGAAAAACTGTTTTTT
14	TRBV2	.	.	TRBJ1-2	CASRTGTGLYGYTF	TGTGCCAGCAGGACCGGGACGGGCCTCTATGGCTACACCTTC
15	TRBV5-1	TRBD1	.	TRBJ1-2	CASSSRGRGNDGYTF	TGCGCCAGCAGCTCCAGGGGGAGGGGGAATGATGGCTACACCTTC
13	TRBV11-2	TRBD1	.	TRBJ1-4	CASSEWTGRKLFF	TGTGCCAGCAGCGAGTGGACAGGCCGGAAACTGTTTTTT
14	TRBV2	.	.	TRBJ1-2	CASRGQGTWIGYTF	TGTGCCAGCAGGGGGCAGGGGACTTGGATCGGCTACACCTTC
15	TRBV18	.	many	TRBJ1-1	CASSPSTGENTEAFF	TGTGCCAGCTCACCTAGTACAGGCGAGAACACTGAAGCTTTCTTT
15	TRBV15	.	.	TRBJ1-2	CATSTLLGAARGYTF	TGTGCCACCAGCACCCTGCTCGGCGCGGCTAGAGGCTACACCTTC
12	TRBV20-1	.	many	TRBJ2-5	CSARRGQETQYF	TGCAGTGCTCGACGGGGGCAAGAGACCCAGTACTTC
16	TRBV4-1	TRBD2	many	TRBJ2-7	CASSQDLREWTYEQYF	TGCGCCAGCAGCCAAGACCTGCGGGAGTGGACCTACGAGCAGTACTTC
12	TRBV28	TRBD2	many	TRBJ2-5	CASSFAGGTQYF	TGTGCCAGCAGCTTCGCGGGGGGGACCCAGTACTTC
15	TRBV7-6	.	many	TRBJ1-1	CASSHLLGQLGEAFF	TGTGCCAGCAGCCACTTGTTGGGCCAACTCGGGGAAGCTTTCTTT
16	TRBV24-1	.	once	TRBJ1-5	CATSDLRDPYNQPQHF	TGTGCCACCAGTGATTTGAGGGACCCCTACAATCAGCCCCAGCATTTT
13	TRBV7-9	.	.	TRBJ1-5	CASSWQLNQPQHF	TGCGCCAGCAGCTGGCAGCTGAATCAGCCCCAGCATTTT
15	TRBV25-1	TRBD1	once	TRBJ2-7	CACSVHGGQGREQYF	TGTGCCTGCAGTGTCCATGGGGGACAGGGTCGCGAGCAGTACTTC
13	TRBV30	TRBD1	few	TRBJ1-1	CAWSPNRGSEAFF	TGTGCCTGGAGTCCAAACAGGGGATCTGAAGCTTTCTTT
15	TRBV10-3	TRBD1	.	TRBJ1-2	CAISEEGQGDYGYTF	TGTGCCATCAGTGAGGAGGGACAGGGTGACTATGGCTACACCTTC
15	TRBV7-2	.	.	TRBJ1-1	CASSVITGSDTEAFF	TGTGCCAGCAGCGTAATAACAGGGTCGGACACTGAAGCTTTCTTT
14	TRBV2	.	.	TRBJ1-5	CASMVGLHNQPQHF	TGTGCCAGCATGGTCGGACTGCACAATCAGCCCCAGCATTTT
16	TRBV19	.	.	TRBJ2-6	CASSFGRYTGANVLTF	TGTGCCAGTAGCTTTGGACGGTACACCGGGGCCAACGTCCTGACTTTC
13	TRBV10-3	TRBD1	.	TRBJ1-2	CAIGQGERDGYTF	TGTGCCATTGGACAGGGGGAACGGGATGGCTACACCTTC
13	TRBV7-9	.	.	TRBJ1-6	CASSPVFGSPLHF	TGTGCCAGCTCCCCCGTATTTGGCTCACCCCTCCACTTT